The clone carrying this TCR beta chain turned up a few times. Its antigen is not identified. The data originate from a study of T-cell memory formation after mild COVID-19. The wider study: TCR clusters showed largely donor specificity.

The CDR3 has 14 residues. Germline CDR1 and CDR2: DFQATT and SNEGSKA (reference sequence). Trimming took 6 bases from V and 3 from J; bases not matched to a gene: 6. Overall study findings and caveats: Contracting CD4+ clones were located mainly in CM and EM, and CD8+ clones in EMRA.

TCRdb re-derived calls from the 5' RACE reads in MiXCR, one entry per CDR3 protein. Of about 360,000 distinct CDR3 sequences listed, 10% to 15% were seen once; the top ten hold 20% to 25%. This sequence joins TRBV20-1 and TRBJ2-2; 8 bases align to TRBD1. This sequence was found in a man aged 18 to 35 who had mild COVID-19 (a few samples of this study predate the infection). Cell type and time point are not known. Input material: PBMCs or a T cell subset sorted from them (not recorded which). The CDR3 nucleotides read TGCAGTGCCACGGACAGGGAGGACACCGGGGAGCTGTTTTTT. Its protein is CSATDREDTGELFF.